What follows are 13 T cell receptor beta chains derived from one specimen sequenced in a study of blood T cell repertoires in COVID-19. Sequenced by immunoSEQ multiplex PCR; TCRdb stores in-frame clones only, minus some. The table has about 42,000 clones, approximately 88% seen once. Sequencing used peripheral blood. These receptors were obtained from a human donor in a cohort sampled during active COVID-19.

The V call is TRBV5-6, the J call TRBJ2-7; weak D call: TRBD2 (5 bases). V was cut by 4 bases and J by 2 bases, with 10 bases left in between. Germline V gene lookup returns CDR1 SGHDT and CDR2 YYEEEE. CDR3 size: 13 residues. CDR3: CASSGRVTYEQYF. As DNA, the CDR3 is TGTGCCAGCAGCGGGCGGGTCACCTACGAGCAGTACTTC.

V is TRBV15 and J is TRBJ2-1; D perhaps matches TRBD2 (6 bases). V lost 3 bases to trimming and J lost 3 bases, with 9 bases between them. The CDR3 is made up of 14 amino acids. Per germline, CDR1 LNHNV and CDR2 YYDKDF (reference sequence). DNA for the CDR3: TGTGCCACCAGCAGCCTAGCGAACTACAATGAGCAGTTCTTC. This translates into CATSSLANYNEQFF.

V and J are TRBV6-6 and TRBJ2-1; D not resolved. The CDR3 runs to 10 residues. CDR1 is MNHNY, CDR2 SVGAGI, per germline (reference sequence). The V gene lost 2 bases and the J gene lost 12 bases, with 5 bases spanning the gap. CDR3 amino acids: CASSYERQFF. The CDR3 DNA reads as TGTGCCAGCAGTTACGAGAGGCAGTTCTTC.

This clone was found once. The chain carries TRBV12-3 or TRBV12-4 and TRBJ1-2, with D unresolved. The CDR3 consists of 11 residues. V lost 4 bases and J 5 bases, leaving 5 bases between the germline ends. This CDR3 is CASSSQYGYTF. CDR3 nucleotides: TGTGCCAGCAGTTCCCAATATGGCTACACCTTC.

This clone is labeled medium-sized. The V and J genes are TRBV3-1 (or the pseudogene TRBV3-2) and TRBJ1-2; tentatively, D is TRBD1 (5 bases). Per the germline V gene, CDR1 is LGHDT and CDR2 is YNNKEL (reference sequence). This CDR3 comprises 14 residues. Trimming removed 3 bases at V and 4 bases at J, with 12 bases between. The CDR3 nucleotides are TGTGCCAGCAGCCAGCCGCAGGGTAGCTATGGCTACACCTTC. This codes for CASSQPQGSYGYTF.

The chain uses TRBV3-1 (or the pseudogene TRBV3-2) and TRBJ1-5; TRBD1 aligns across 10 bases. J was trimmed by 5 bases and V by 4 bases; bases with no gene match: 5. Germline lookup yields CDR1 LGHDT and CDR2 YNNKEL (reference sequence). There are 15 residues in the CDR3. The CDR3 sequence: CASSRDRGRDQPQHF. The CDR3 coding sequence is TGTGCCAGCAGCCGAGACAGGGGGCGAGATCAGCCCCAGCATTTT.

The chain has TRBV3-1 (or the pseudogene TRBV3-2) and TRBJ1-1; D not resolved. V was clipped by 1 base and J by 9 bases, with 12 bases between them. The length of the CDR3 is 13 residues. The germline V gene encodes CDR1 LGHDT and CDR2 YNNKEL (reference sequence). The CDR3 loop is CASSQGGLLKAFF. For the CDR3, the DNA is TGTGCCAGCAGCCAAGGCGGCCTTTTGAAAGCTTTCTTT.

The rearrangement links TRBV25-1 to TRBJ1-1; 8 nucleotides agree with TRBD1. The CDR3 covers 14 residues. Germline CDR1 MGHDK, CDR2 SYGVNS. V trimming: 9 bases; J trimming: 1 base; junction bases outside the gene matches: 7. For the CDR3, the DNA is TGTGCCAGGACCCTGGGGACAGGGAACACTGAAGCTTTCTTT. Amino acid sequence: CARTLGTGNTEAFF.

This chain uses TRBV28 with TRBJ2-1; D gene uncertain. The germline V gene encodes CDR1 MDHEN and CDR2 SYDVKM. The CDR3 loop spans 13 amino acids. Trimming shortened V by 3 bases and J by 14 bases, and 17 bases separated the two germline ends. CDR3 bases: TGTGCCAGCAGTTTGGGTGGAGAGGTTGGAAAGTTCTTC. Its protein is CASSLGGEVGKFF.

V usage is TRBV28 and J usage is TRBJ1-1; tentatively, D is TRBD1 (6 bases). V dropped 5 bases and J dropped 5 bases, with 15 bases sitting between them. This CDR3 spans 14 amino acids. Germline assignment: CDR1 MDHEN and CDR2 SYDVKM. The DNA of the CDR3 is TGTGCCAGCAGTCTAATGGGGGCGCGAACTGAAGCTTTCTTT. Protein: CASSLMGARTEAFF. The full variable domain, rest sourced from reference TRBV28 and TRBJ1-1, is DVKVTQSSRYLVKRTGEKVFLECVQDMDHENMFWYRQDPGLGLRLIYFSYDVKMKEKGDIPEGYSVSREKKERFSLILESASTNQTSMYLCASSLMGARTEAFFGQGTRLTVV.

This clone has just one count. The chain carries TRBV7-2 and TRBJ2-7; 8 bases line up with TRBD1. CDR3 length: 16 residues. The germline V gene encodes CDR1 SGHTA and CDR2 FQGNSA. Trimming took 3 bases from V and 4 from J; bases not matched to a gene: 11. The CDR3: CASSFEPGTGDYEQYF. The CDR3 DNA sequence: TGTGCCAGCAGCTTCGAGCCCGGGACAGGCGATTACGAGCAGTACTTC.

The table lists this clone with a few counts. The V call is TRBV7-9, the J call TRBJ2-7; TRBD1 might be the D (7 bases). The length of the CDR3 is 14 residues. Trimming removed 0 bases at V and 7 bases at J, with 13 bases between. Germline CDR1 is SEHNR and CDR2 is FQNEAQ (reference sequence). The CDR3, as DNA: TGTGCCAGCAGCTTAGCGTCACAGGGGAGGGAGCAGTACTTC. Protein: CASSLASQGREQYF.

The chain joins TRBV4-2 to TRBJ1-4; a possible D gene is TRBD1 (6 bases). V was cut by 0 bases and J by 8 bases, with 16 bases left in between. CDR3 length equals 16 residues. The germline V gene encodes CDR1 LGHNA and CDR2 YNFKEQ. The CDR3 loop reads CASSQDRSGDGEKLFF. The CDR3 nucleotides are TGTGCCAGCAGCCAAGACAGGTCAGGGGATGGAGAAAAACTGTTTTTT.